This T cell receptor beta chain was retrieved from a study of cytomegalovirus exposure and HLA in healthy donors. The PCR had 60 Vbeta and 13 Jbeta primers. As originally analysed: Counted up in a later analysis, unique TCR beta chains came to roughly 80 million, with some 9.9 million shared. Some clones are missing from TCRdb's copy, which holds only in-frame ones; the method was immunoSEQ multiplex PCR. That table supplies the V and J calls and clone size; D and trimming were determined from the DNA. The sample carries over 130,000 clones, 75% to 85% recorded once. Study outcomes and limitations: The CMV antigen specificity of a few CMV-associated chains was confirmed through in vitro analysis.

The count of this clone is one. Its antigen is as yet unknown. This CDR3 contains 16 residues. Germline CDR1 reads GTSNPN; CDR2 reads SVGIG (reference sequence). Trimming took 1 base from V and 1 from J; bases not matched to a gene: 4. The sequence was obtained from a man in his forties or fifties in good health and CMV-seropositive. The sample consisted of PBMCs. V gene TRBV30 combines with J gene TRBJ2-7; TRBD2 aligns across 13 bases. The CDR3: CAWSGLAGGLSYEQYF. CDR3 sequence (DNA): TGTGCCTGGAGTGGACTAGCGGGAGGTCTTTCCTACGAGCAGTACTTC.